This TCR beta chain was captured in a study of T cell repertoires in cytomegalovirus infection. The V gene lost 5 bases and the J gene lost 5 bases, with 15 bases spanning the gap. CDR1 and CDR2 (germline): MNHEY, SVGEGT. The length of the CDR3 is 14 residues. As for this clonotype: Its target is not known.

One entry per CDR3 protein results from TCRdb running MiXCR on the reads. The sample has approximately 730,000 distinct CDR3 sequences, about 27% seen once; the top ten hold around 13%. Regarding the study as a whole: HLA-C-restricted TCR beta clonotypes specific for CMV led the ex vivo response.

The TCR originated in a human donor in good health (CMV status not recorded). Some clones in this sample may be carry-over from other donors' samples. The starting material was cultured CD8+ T cells from PBMCs, obtained from culture after CMV antigen stimulation. This chain uses TRBV6-2 or TRBV6-3 with TRBJ1-1, with D hard to call. The CDR3 nucleotides are TGTGCCAGCAGTCCCCCGGTCTACGTAACTGAAGCTTTCTTT. Protein: CASSPPVYVTEAFF.